Below, 15 T cell receptor beta chains from the same sample are listed, as sequenced in a study of vaccination and CD4 T cells after COVID-19. Time point defined: late sampling 161 to 241 days after vaccination in three convalescent patients. Documented treatment: approximately 9-day PBMC culture with coronavirus spike peptide pools or control peptides (ViraFEST assay). Their target antigens are unknown. An Oncomine TCR Beta short-read assay was used to sequence the DNA from cultured CD4+ T cells. TCRdb ran MiXCR on the PCR reads and lists one entry per CDR3 protein. Among roughly 20,000 distinct CDR3 sequences listed, about half were seen once. The sequenced sample was CD4+ T cells from blood, cultured in vitro, obtained about 7 months after SARS-CoV-2 vaccination. Receptor source: a human donor who had recovered from COVID-19.

V gene TRBV7-2 combines with J gene TRBJ1-5, with 8 bases matching TRBD1. Germline CDR1 and CDR2: SGHTA and FQGNSA. CDR3 length: 15 residues. V shed 4 bases, J shed 7 bases, and the junction held 9 bases outside the gene matches. CDR3 in DNA: TGTGCCAGCAGCTCACGACAGGGGTCCGGGCAGCCCCAGCATTTT. Protein product: CASSSRQGSGQPQHF. Using reference TRBV7-2 and TRBJ1-5 for the parts outside the CDR3, the full variable domain is GAGVSQSPSNKVTEKGKDVELRCDPISGHTALYWYRQSLGQGLEFLIYFQGNSAPDKSGLPSDRFSAERTGGSVSTLTIQRTQQEDSAVYLCASSSRQGSGQPQHFGDGTRLSIL.

The chain uses TRBV20-1 and TRBJ2-1; 9 bases map to TRBD1. Germline V CDR1 and CDR2: DFQATT, SNEGSKA (reference sequence). This CDR3 region has 16 residues. V lost 4 bases to trimming and J lost 0 bases; unmatched junction nucleotides: 7. The CDR3 DNA reads as TGCAGTGCTACCCAAGGGACAGGGAGCTCCTACAATGAGCAGTTCTTC. Translating gives CSATQGTGSSYNEQFF.

The rearrangement uses TRBV5-4 and TRBJ2-7; 13 bases fit TRBD2. Trimming cost V 2 bases and J 2 bases; bases outside gene matches: 1. The CDR3 consists of 15 residues. The V gene's germline CDR1 is SGHNT and CDR2 YYREEE (reference sequence). In DNA form, the CDR3 reads TGTGCCAGCAGCTTACTAGCGGGAGGGCCCTACGAGCAGTACTTC. It codes for CASSLLAGGPYEQYF. Full variable domain (outside the CDR3, taken from reference TRBV5-4 and TRBJ2-7): ETGVTQSPTHLIKTRGQQVTLRCSSQSGHNTVSWYQQALGQGPQFIFQYYREEENGRGNFPPRFSGLQFPNYSSELNVNALELDDSALYLCASSLLAGGPYEQYFGPGTRLTVT.

The V gene is TRBV5-1, the J gene TRBJ2-5; 8 nucleotides agree with TRBD2. This CDR3 is 15 amino acids long. Germline CDR1 SGHRS, CDR2 YFSETQ. V lost 0 bases, J lost 3 bases, and 4 bases stayed unmatched. The CDR3 spells CASSLVGTREETQYF. CDR3 DNA: TGCGCCAGCAGCTTGGTGGGGACTAGGGAAGAGACCCAGTACTTC.

The rearrangement joins TRBV11-3 to TRBJ1-2, with a weak D call TRBD1 (5 bases). CDR3 length equals 13 residues. CDR1 is SGHNT and CDR2 is YENEEA in the germline V gene. Between the trimmed V and J ends, which lost 5 bases and 2 bases, there was a span of 9 bases. CDR3 sequence: CASSTRANYGYTF. The CDR3 nucleotides are TGTGCCAGCAGCACCAGGGCCAACTATGGCTACACCTTC.

In this sample, this clonotype turned up a few times. V is TRBV10-3 and J is TRBJ1-2; perhaps TRBD1 as D (5 bases). CDR1 is ENHRY, CDR2 SYGVKD, per germline. This CDR3 region has 14 residues. V was trimmed by 4 bases and J by 0 bases, leaving 9 bases between them. For the CDR3, the DNA is TGTGCCATCAGTGGGGGGGAAACTAACTATGGCTACACCTTC. This sequence encodes CAISGGETNYGYTF.

With respect to this clonotype: One end of the junction does not line up with germline, which may come from a read error. This sequence joins TRBV20-1 and TRBJ2-5, with a tentative D call TRBD2 (5 bases). The length of the CDR3 is 13 residues. CDR1 is DFQATT and CDR2 is SNEGSKA in the germline V gene (reference sequence). The CDR3 nucleotides read TGCGGTGCTAGTGAGGGAATTTTGGAGACCCAGTACTTC. Protein sequence: CGASEGILETQYF.

This clonotype is a singleton in its sample. The J gene is TRBJ2-7, the V gene TRBV20-1, with no clear D. This CDR3 is 14 amino acids long. Germline-derived CDR1 and CDR2 are DFQATT and SNEGSKA (reference sequence). With 2 bases removed from V and 2 bases from J, the gap between germline ends came to 13 bases. The DNA of the CDR3 is TGCAGTGCTAGAAATGCACTAAATCCCTACGAGCAGTACTTC. The encoded protein is CSARNALNPYEQYF.

The CDR3 DNA is TGCAGTGCACGAGGGGGTACCTACGAGCAGTACTTC. It is translated as CSARGGTYEQYF. The chain combines TRBV20-1 with TRBJ2-7; possible D gene TRBD1, 6 bases. The CDR3 loop spans 12 amino acids. Between the trimmed V and J ends, which lost 6 bases and 2 bases, there was a span of 11 bases. Germline V gene lookup returns CDR1 DFQATT and CDR2 SNEGSKA (reference sequence).

This sequence joins TRBV4-1 and TRBJ2-7; weak D call: TRBD1 (6 bases). This CDR3 has 16 amino acids. Germline CDR1 and CDR2: MGHRA and YSYEKL. Trimming left V 2 bases short and J 4 bases short, with 18 bases between. The CDR3 sequence is CASSQRSAGDTYEQYF. CDR3 nucleotide sequence: TGCGCCAGCAGCCAACGTTCGGCAGGGGATACATACGAGCAGTACTTC.

The chain uses TRBV5-1 and TRBJ1-1; 7 bases agree with TRBD1. The CDR3 consists of 14 residues. The trim removed 3 bases at V and 4 bases at J, leaving 6 bases unmatched. The germline V gene has CDR1 SGHRS and CDR2 YFSETQ. The CDR3 coding sequence is TGCGCCAGCAGCTCAGACCGACAGGGCACTGAAGCTTTCTTT. Translating it yields CASSSDRQGTEAFF. Drawing the rest from reference TRBV5-1 and TRBJ1-1, the complete variable domain is KAGVTQTPRYLIKTRGQQVTLSCSPISGHRSVSWYQQTPGQGLQFLFEYFSETQRNKGNFPGRFSGRQFSNSRSEMNVSTLELGDSALYLCASSSDRQGTEAFFGQGTRLTVV.

This sequence joins TRBV20-1 and TRBJ2-7; TRBD1 matches at 11 bases. Trimming removed 6 bases from V and 3 bases from J; junction bases left unmatched: 7. The CDR3 sequence is 14 residues long. Germline lookup yields CDR1 DFQATT and CDR2 SNEGSKA (reference sequence). DNA for the CDR3: TGCAGTGCCAAACCGGGACAGGGGGTCTACGAGCAGTACTTC. Its translation: CSAKPGQGVYEQYF.

The rearrangement uses TRBV6-1 and TRBJ2-7; the match to TRBD2 covers 8 bases. There are 14 residues in the CDR3. The trim removed 5 bases at V and 0 bases at J, leaving 3 bases unmatched. Germline V gene lookup returns CDR1 MNHNS and CDR2 SASEGT. CDR3 sequence reads: CASSRLAGSYEQYF. The CDR3 bases are TGTGCCAGCAGTCGCCTAGCGGGCTCCTACGAGCAGTACTTC.

The chain has TRBV6-1 and TRBJ2-5, with D possibly being TRBD2 (7 bases). Trimming took 4 bases from V and 2 from J, leaving 11 bases between them. Germline lookup yields CDR1 MNHNS and CDR2 SASEGT. CDR3 length: 14 residues. CDR3 protein: CASSVGGAQETQYF. CDR3 nucleotide sequence: TGTGCCAGCAGTGTGGGGGGGGCTCAAGAGACCCAGTACTTC.

A word on this clonotype: A far bigger clonotype differs at one base, so this is likely a read error. CDR3 sequence: CASSLARNTEAFF. In DNA form, the CDR3 reads TGTGCCAGCAGCTTAGCCAGGAACACTGAAGCTTTCTTT. J is TRBJ1-1 and V is TRBV11-2; D not certain. Deletions cut 1 base from V and 1 base from J, with 4 bases between. This CDR3 comprises 13 residues. Germline CDR1 and CDR2: SGHAT and FQNNGV. The whole variable domain, remainder taken from reference TRBV11-2 and TRBJ1-1, is EAGVAQSPRYKIIEKRQSVAFWCNPISGHATLYWYQQILGQGPKLLIQFQNNGVVDDSQLPKDRFSAERLKGVDSTLKIQPAKLEDSAVYLCASSLARNTEAFFGQGTRLTVV.